This TCR beta chain was captured by sequencing in a study of T cell responses to AZD1222 COVID-19 vaccine. Study observations and caveats: Females made up more of the donors, who were largely white British, and clonal diversity may have come out too low. Among AZD1222 vaccinees, only six or seven were seropositive at baseline. The breadth and depth of Spike-specific TCRs increased once two AZD1222 doses had been given. Variant regions that are unmutated are reportedly the target of nearly half of spike-specific TCRs.

Deletions cut 5 bases from V and 1 base from J, with 11 bases between. The CDR3 is 14 amino acids. Germline-derived CDR1 and CDR2 are MNHEY and SMNVEV (reference sequence). Clones were read by immunoSEQ multiplex PCR, and TCRdb kept only the in-frame ones, dropping some. The data hold tens of thousands of clones, with 87% observed a single time. A word on this clone: Its antigen is still unknown.

The receptor was derived from an adult who received the AZD1222 COVID-19 vaccine. This specimen was peripheral blood, taken 28 days after the second AZD1222 dose. The genes are TRBV27 and TRBJ1-1; TRBD1 is a possible D gene (6 bases). The CDR3 here is CASSHPGQNTEAFF. In DNA form, the CDR3 reads TGTGCCAGCAGTCACCCGGGACAGAACACTGAAGCTTTCTTT.